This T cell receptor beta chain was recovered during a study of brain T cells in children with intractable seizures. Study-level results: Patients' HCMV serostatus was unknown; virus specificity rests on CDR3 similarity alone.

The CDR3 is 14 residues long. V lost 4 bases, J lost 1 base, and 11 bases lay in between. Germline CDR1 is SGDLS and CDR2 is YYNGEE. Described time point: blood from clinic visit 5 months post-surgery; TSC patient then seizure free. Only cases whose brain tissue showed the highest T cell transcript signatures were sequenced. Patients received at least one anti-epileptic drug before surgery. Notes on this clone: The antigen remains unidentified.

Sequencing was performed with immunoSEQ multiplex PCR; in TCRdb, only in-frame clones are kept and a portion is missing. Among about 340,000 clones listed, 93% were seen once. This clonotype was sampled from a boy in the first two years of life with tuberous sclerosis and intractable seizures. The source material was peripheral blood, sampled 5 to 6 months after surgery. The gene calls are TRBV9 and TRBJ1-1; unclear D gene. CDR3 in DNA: TGTGCCAGCAGCCTAACAACGAGGAACACTGAAGCTTTCTTT. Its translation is CASSLTTRNTEAFF.